This T cell receptor (beta chain) was recovered during a study of T cell responses to AZD1222 COVID-19 vaccine. CDR3 length: 13 residues. Germline loops: CDR1 SEHNR, CDR2 FQNEAQ (reference sequence). The V segment lost 11 bases and the J segment 6 bases; nucleotides outside the gene matches: 9. Using immunoSEQ multiplex PCR, the repertoire was profiled, and TCRdb retains in-frame clones only, with some absent. The top ten clones hold under 6.5% of a sample with approximately 110,000 clones, approximately 88% of them seen once. This sequence was found in an adult who received the AZD1222 COVID-19 vaccine. This chain connects TRBV7-9 to TRBJ2-1; 8 bases line up with TRBD1. The starting material was peripheral blood, obtained 28 days after the second AZD1222 dose. The CDR3 nucleotides are TGTGCCGCAACCGGGACAGGTAGCAATGAGCAGTTCTTC. It is translated as CAATGTGSNEQFF.